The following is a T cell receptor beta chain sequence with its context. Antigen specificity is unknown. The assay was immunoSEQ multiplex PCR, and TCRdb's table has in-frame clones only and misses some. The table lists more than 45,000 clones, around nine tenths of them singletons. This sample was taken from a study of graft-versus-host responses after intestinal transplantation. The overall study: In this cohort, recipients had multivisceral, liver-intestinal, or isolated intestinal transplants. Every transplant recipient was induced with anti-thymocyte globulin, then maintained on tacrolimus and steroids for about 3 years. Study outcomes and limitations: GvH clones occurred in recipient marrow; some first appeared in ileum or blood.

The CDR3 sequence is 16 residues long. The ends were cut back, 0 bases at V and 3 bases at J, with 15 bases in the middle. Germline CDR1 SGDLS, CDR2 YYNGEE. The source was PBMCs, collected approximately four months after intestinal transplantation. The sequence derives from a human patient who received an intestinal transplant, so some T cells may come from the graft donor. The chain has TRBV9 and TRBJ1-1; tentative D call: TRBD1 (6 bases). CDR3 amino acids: CASSVGRGGADTEAFF. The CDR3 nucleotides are TGTGCCAGCAGCGTAGGCAGAGGGGGGGCGGACACTGAAGCTTTCTTT.